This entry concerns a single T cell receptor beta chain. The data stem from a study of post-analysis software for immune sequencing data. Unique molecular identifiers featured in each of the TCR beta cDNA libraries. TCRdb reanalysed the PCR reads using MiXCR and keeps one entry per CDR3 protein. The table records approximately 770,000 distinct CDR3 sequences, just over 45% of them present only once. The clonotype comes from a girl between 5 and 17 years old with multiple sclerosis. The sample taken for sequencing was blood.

CDR3 DNA: TGCAGTGCTAGAGAGGAGCTAGTAGGCTACAATGAGCAGTTCTTC. This sequence encodes CSAREELVGYNEQFF. This chain links TRBV20-1 with TRBJ2-1; D gene unclear. Looked up from germline, CDR1 is DFQATT and CDR2 is SNEGSKA (reference sequence). V shed 0 bases and J shed 3 bases, with 12 bases lying between them. This CDR3 spans 15 amino acids.